The present T cell receptor (beta chain) was sequenced within a study of immune evolution from preneoplasia to lung adenocarcinoma. Study information: HLA loss of heterozygosity: around 6.5% AIS, about 15% MIA, roughly 35% ADC, none AAH. Whole-study findings and limits: Normal lung had highest clonality; later lesions appeared denser, more diverse.

Profiled with immunoSEQ multiplex PCR; TCRdb holds only in-frame clones, not every one. The sample lists 5,500 to 6,500 clones; roughly 79% were seen once. This clone occurred a few times. As yet, its antigen is unknown. Per the germline V gene, CDR1 is LNHNV and CDR2 is YYDKDF (reference sequence). V lost 3 bases, J lost 2 bases, and 8 bases stayed unmatched. This CDR3 has 17 residues. The sequenced sample consisted of FFPE minimally invasive lung adenocarcinoma tissue. The rearrangement joins TRBV15 to TRBJ1-5; 9 bases fit TRBD1. The clonotype comes from a person aged 50-70 years with lung adenocarcinoma. As DNA, the CDR3 is TGTGCCACCAGCAGGAACCTGGGACAGGGCGGCAATCAGCCCCAGCATTTT. The encoded protein is CATSRNLGQGGNQPQHF.